This T cell receptor (beta chain) emerged from a study of T cell repertoires in cytomegalovirus infection. Study information: Selection of CMV epitopes for the study included recently identified HLA-C-restricted and well-studied HLA-B-restricted ones. Matching HLA type and CMV infection were both indicated by public TCR beta signatures.

TCRdb fed the reads into MiXCR, producing one record per CDR3 protein. Of hundreds of thousands of distinct CDR3 sequences listed, roughly a third are singletons. This clonotype was recorded a few times. Its cognate antigen is unknown. Study-wide results and caveats: What dominated the ex vivo response were HLA-C-restricted CMV-specific TCR beta clonotypes.

The source is a human donor in good health (CMV status not recorded). Some clones in this sample may be carry-over from other donors' samples. The material was cultured PBMCs, obtained from culture after CMV antigen stimulation.

The CDR3 DNA follows: TGTGCCAGCAGCCACCCCTCGGGGACTAGCGGCCAAGAGACCCAGTACTTC. Amino acids: CASSHPSGTSGQETQYF. The V and J genes are TRBV4-2 and TRBJ2-5, with 11 bases aligning to TRBD2. Looked up from germline, CDR1 is LGHNA and CDR2 is YNFKEQ. The CDR3 has 17 amino acids. V shed 3 bases, J shed 1 base, and the junction held 7 bases outside the gene matches.